The clone carrying this T cell receptor (beta chain) showed up just a few times. The source of the sample is a study of blood T cell repertoires in COVID-19. The table came from immunoSEQ multiplex PCR; TCRdb's copy has only in-frame clones and leaves some out. The repertoire includes fewer than 130,000 clones, 76% of them detected once, and less than 4% sits in the top ten. Germline V lookup: CDR1 SEHNR, CDR2 FQNEAQ (reference sequence). CDR3 length: 14 amino acids. The ends were cut back, 1 base at V and 9 bases at J, with 15 bases in the middle. Sample: peripheral blood. V is TRBV7-9 and J is TRBJ1-2; D is perhaps TRBD1 (5 bases). This TCR derives from a woman of 80 years or more with acute or convalescent COVID-19. CDR3 nucleotides: TGTGCCAGCAGCTTAGGCGGGGGGATGGAGAGCTACACCTTC. Translating it yields CASSLGGGMESYTF.